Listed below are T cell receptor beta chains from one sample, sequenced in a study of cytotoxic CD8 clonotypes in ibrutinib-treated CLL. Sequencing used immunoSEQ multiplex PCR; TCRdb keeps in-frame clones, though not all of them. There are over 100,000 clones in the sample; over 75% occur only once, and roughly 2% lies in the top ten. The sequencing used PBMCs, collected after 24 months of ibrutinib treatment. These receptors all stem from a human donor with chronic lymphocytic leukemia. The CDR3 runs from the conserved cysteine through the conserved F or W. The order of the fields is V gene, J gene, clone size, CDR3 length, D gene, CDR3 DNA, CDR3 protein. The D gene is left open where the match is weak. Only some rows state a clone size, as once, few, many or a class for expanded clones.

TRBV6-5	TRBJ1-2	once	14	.	TGTGCCAGCAGTCCGGGTGTCAAGAGCTATGGCTACACCTTC	CASSPGVKSYGYTF
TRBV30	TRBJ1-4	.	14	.	TGTGCCTGGAGCTCGACCTTGGAGTATGAAAAACTGTTTTTT	CAWSSTLEYEKLFF
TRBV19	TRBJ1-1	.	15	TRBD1	TGTGCCAGTAGTAAAATCTCGACAGGGGAGACTGAAGCTTTCTTT	CASSKISTGETEAFF
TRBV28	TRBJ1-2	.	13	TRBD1	TGTGCCAGCAGGCCGACAGGGGGTGTGGGCTACACCTTC	CASRPTGGVGYTF
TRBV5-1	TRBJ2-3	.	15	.	TGCGCCAGCAGCTCTGGAACTAAACTGGCAGATACGCAGTATTTT	CASSSGTKLADTQYF
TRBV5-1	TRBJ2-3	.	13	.	TGCGCCAGCAGCGTCGCTAGCACAGATACGCAGTATTTT	CASSVASTDTQYF
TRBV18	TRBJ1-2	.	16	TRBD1	TGTGCCAGCTCACCCAGAAGAGACAGGGTCGGGGATGGCTACACCTTC	CASSPRRDRVGDGYTF
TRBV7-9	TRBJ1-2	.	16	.	TGTGCCAGCAGCCCCACTGGGGGACAAAAAGTCTATGGCTACACCTTC	CASSPTGGQKVYGYTF
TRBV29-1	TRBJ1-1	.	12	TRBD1	TGCAGCGTAACAGGGGGGAACACTGAAGCTTTCTTT	CSVTGGNTEAFF
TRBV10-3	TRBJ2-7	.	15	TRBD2	TGTGCCATCCAGGGGCAGGGAAGCGGGAGTTTCGAGCAGTACTTC	CAIQGQGSGSFEQYF
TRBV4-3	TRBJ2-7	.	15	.	TGCGCCAGCAGCCAAGGGGGTTCCGGGCCCTACGAGCAGTACTTC	CASSQGGSGPYEQYF
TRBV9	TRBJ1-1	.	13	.	TGTGCCAGCAGCGTATTAGGGCAGGGTGAAGCTTTCTTT	CASSVLGQGEAFF
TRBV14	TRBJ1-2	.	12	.	TGTGCCAGCGGATCGACGGGCTCTGGCTACACCTTC	CASGSTGSGYTF
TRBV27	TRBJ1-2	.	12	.	TGTGCCAGCAGTTGGAGGGGGGCTGGCTACACCTTC	CASSWRGAGYTF
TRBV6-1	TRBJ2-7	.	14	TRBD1	TGTGCCAGCAGTGCCGCCGGGACAGGCTACGAGCAGTACTTC	CASSAAGTGYEQYF
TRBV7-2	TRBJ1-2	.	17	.	TGTGCCAGCAGCTTAGCTCGGCCACCAGGGGCGAGCTATGGCTACACCTTC	CASSLARPPGASYGYTF
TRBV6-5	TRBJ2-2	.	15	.	TGTGCCAGCAGCTTCGGAGGCTACAACACCGGGGAGCTGTTTTTT	CASSFGGYNTGELFF
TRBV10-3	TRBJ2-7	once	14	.	TGTGCCATCAGCAACCGGGACACAACCTACGAGCAGTACTTC	CAISNRDTTYEQYF
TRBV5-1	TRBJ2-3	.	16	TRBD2	TGCGCCAGCAGCTTGGGATCAGCGGGAGGATCGGATACGCAGTATTTT	CASSLGSAGGSDTQYF
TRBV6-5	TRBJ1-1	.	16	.	TGTGCCAGCAGTTCTCTCGCCGGGACCCCTCTCCCCGAAGCTTTCTTT	CASSSLAGTPLPEAFF
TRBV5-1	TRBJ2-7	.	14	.	TGCGCCAGCAGTCCGGCACAGCACTTCTACGAGCAGTACTTC	CASSPAQHFYEQYF
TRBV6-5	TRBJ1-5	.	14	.	TGTGCCAGCAGTTATTCTCAAGTAAATCAGCCCCAGCATTTT	CASSYSQVNQPQHF
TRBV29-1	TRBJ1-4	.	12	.	TGCAGCGTTTCAGGGGTTAATGAAAAACTGTTTTTT	CSVSGVNEKLFF
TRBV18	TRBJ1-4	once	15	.	TGTGCCAGCTCACCACCGGCAGGGAGGGATGAAAAACTGTTTTTT	CASSPPAGRDEKLFF
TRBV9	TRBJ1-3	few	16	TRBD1	TGTGCCAGCAGCGTAGTCGGGACAGCCTCTGGAAACACCATATATTTT	CASSVVGTASGNTIYF
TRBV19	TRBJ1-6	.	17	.	TGTGCCAGTAGTTCTTTCGTCACGGGGGTATATAATTCACCCCTCCACTTT	CASSSFVTGVYNSPLHF
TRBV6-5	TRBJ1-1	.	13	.	TGTGCCAGCAGTTACTCTAGGTTAACTGAAGCTTTCTTT	CASSYSRLTEAFF
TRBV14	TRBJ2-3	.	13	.	TGTGCCAGCAGCCAAGATGGACCCTCGGGGCAGTATTTT	CASSQDGPSGQYF
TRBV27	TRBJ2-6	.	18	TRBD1	TGTGCCAGCAGTTACTCCGGGACAGGGTTTGGTGGGGCCAACGTCCTGACTTTC	CASSYSGTGFGGANVLTF
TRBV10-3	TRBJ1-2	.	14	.	TGTGCCATCAGTGAGTCGGGCAGCTTCTATGGCTACACCTTC	CAISESGSFYGYTF
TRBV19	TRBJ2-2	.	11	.	TGTGCCAGTAGTATGCCCGGGGAGCTGTTTTTT	CASSMPGELFF
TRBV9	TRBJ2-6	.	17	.	TGTGCCAGCAGCGGAGGTAGGGGAAACTCTGGGGCCAACGTCCTGACTTTC	CASSGGRGNSGANVLTF
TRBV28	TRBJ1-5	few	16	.	TGTGCCAGCAGTCCGGGGGGGCGGGATAGCAATCAGCCCCAGCATTTT	CASSPGGRDSNQPQHF
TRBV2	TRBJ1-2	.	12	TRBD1	TGTGCCAGCAGTGGACAGGGTAAAGGCTACACCTTC	CASSGQGKGYTF
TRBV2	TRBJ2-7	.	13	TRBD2	TGTGCCAGCCGGATTAGCGGGGCCTACGAGCAGTACTTC	CASRISGAYEQYF
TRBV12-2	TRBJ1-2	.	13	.	TGTGCAAGTCGCTTTCGGGAGGCCTATGGCTACACCTTC	CASRFREAYGYTF
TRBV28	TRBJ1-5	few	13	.	TGTGCCAGCGGGGGACATAGCAATCAGCCCCAGCATTTT	CASGGHSNQPQHF
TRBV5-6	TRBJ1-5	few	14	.	TGTGCCAGCAGCTCCCGACAGAATTATCAGCCCCAGCATTTT	CASSSRQNYQPQHF
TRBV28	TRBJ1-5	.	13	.	TGTGCCACCTACCCAGGCCGAGGTTTACCCCAGCATTTT	CATYPGRGLPQHF
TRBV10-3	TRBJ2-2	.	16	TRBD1	TGTGCCATCAGGCCCGGGACAGGGGGCGCAACCGGGGAGCTGTTTTTT	CAIRPGTGGATGELFF
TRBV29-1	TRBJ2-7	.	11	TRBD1	TGCAGCGTTGGACAGGGCGACGAGCAGTACTTC	CSVGQGDEQYF
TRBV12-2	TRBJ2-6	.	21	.	TGTGCAAGTCGCTTTATGGACAGGGGGCCGGAGAGGCTTTCCGGGGCCAACGTCCTGACTTTC	CASRFMDRGPERLSGANVLTF
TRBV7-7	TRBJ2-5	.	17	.	TGTGCCAGCAGCTTATCAACGTATCGTAGGGGAACCGAGCCCCAGTACTTC	CASSLSTYRRGTEPQYF
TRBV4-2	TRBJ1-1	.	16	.	TGTGCCAGCAGCCAAGGGCGAGGGGCGCCAGGCACTGAAGCTTTCTTT	CASSQGRGAPGTEAFF
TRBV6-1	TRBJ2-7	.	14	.	TGTGCCAGCAGTGCAGTCAGGGGCGGGTACGAGCAGTACTTC	CASSAVRGGYEQYF
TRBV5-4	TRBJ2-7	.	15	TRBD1	TGTGCCAGCAGCGTATCCGGGACAGGGGGGAGCGAGCAGTACTTC	CASSVSGTGGSEQYF
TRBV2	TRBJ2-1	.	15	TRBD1	TGTGCCAGCAGGCCCGGGACAGGACCTTACAATGAGCAGTTCTTC	CASRPGTGPYNEQFF
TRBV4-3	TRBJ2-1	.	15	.	TGCGCCAGCAGCCAGACCACGGGGACCAACAATGAGCAGTTCTTC	CASSQTTGTNNEQFF